The TCR beta chain described here comes from a study of cytomegalovirus exposure and HLA in healthy donors. Study findings and constraints: Reports described diagnosis of cytomegalovirus status by the classifier as highly specific and sensitive. Association with HLA alleles at 0.05 false discovery rate was found for roughly 17,000 TCR beta sequences in a later analysis. A missense DCLRE1C variant was associated with V- and J-gene trimming of TCR beta chains in a later analysis, and an independent cohort replicated the association. Differences between HLA loci emerged in a later analysis of TCR association rates, with DRB1 most and HLA-C fewest.

Use of 60 Vbeta and 13 Jbeta primers characterized the PCR. The table came from immunoSEQ multiplex PCR; TCRdb's copy has only in-frame clones and leaves some out. The sample consists of 150,000 to 200,000 clones, roughly 85% of them appearing once. In regard to this clone: The antigen is not known.

The CDR3 spans 11 residues. In germline, CDR1 is DFQATT, CDR2 SNEGSKA (reference sequence). V gene TRBV20-1 combines with J gene TRBJ2-5; possible D gene TRBD2, 6 bases. Sequenced material: PBMCs. This clonotype was obtained from a male donor in good health and CMV-seropositive. The CDR3 loop reads CSGDAGETQYF. For the CDR3, the DNA is TGCAGCGGGGACGCGGGGGAGACCCAGTACTTC.